The clone carrying this TCR beta chain was observed many times. Its antigen is unknown. This sample was included in a study of Graves' ophthalmopathy and Graves' hyperthyroidism. Across the study: Before any treatment, peripheral blood was taken at the initial diagnosis.

This CDR3 is 15 amino acids long. Germline V gives CDR1 SNHLY, CDR2 FYNNEI. V was clipped by 7 bases and J by 4 bases, with 20 bases between them. Findings and caveats of the study: Classification of ophthalmopathy versus stable hyperthyroidism by a 13-signature model yielded roughly 86% sensitivity and around 76% specificity. Blood contained most expanded thyroid clonotypes exceeding 0.001 frequency.

RNA transcripts were the template, and TCR beta CDR3 regions were amplified from them. After a first-round RT-PCR with HTBI primers, a second-round multiplex PCR was run. TCRdb reprocessed the multiplex PCR reads via MiXCR and lists one record per CDR3 protein. The data show hundreds of thousands of distinct CDR3 sequences, with around 21% seen just once and more than 2.5% held by the top ten. Diagnoses were established from clinical symptoms, serum thyroxine, TRAb, thyroid ultrasound and orbital computed tomography. V is TRBV2 and J is TRBJ2-7; TRBD1 is a possible D gene (5 bases). This receptor was obtained from a woman between 18 and 29 years old with stable Graves' hyperthyroidism. Sequencing was performed on peripheral blood. CDR3: CASKGPIRELYEQYF. CDR3 in DNA: TGTGCCAGCAAGGGGCCGATCCGAGAATTATACGAGCAGTACTTC. The whole variable domain, remainder taken from reference TRBV2 and TRBJ2-7, is EPEVTQTPSHQVTQMGQEVILRCVPISNHLYFYWYRQILGQKVEFLVSFYNNEISEKSEIFDDQFSVERPDGSNFTLKIRSTKLEDSAMYFCASKGPIRELYEQYFGPGTRLTVT.